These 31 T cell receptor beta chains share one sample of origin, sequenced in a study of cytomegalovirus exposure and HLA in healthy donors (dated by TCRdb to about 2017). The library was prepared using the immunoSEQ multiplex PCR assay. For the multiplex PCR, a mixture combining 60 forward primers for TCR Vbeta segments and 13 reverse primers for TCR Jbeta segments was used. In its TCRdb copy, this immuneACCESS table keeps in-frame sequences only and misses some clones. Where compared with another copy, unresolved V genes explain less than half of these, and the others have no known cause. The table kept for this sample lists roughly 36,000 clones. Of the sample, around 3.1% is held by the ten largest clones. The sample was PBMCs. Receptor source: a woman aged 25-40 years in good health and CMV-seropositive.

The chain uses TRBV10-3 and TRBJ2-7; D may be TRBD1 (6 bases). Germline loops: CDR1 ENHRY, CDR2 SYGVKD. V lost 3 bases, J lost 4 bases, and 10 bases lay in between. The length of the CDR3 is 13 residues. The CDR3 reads CAISDGTPYEQYF. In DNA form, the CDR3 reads TGTGCCATCAGTGATGGGACACCGTACGAGCAGTACTTC.

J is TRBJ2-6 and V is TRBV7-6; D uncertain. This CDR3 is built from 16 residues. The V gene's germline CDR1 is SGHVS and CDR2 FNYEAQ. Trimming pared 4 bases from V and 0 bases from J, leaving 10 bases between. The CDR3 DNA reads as TGTGCCAGCAGCTGGGCCGCAGGCTCTGGGGCCAACGTCCTGACTTTC. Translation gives CASSWAAGSGANVLTF.

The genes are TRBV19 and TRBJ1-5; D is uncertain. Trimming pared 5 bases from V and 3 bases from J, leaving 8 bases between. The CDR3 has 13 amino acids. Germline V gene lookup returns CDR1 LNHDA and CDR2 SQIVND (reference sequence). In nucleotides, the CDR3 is TGTGCCAGTAGTTTAGGTAACAATCAGCCCCAGCATTTT. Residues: CASSLGNNQPQHF.

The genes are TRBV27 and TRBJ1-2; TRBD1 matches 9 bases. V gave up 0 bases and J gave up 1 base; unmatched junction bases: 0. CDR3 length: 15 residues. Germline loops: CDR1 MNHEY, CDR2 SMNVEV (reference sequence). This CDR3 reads CASSLSGQGNYGYTF. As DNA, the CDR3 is TGTGCCAGCAGTTTATCGGGACAGGGTAACTATGGCTACACCTTC.

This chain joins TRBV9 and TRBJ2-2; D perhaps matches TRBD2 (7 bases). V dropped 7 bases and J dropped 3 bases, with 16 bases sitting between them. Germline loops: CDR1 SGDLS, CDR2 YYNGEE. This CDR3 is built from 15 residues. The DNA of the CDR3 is TGTGCCAGCGGGGGGGGCGGGGGTTACACCGGGGAGCTGTTTTTT. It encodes CASGGGGGYTGELFF.

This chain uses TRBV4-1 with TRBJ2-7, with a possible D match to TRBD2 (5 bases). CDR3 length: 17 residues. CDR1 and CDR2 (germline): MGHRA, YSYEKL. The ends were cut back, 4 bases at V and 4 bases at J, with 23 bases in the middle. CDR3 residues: CASSLDGWGARKYEQYF. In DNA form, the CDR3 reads TGCGCCAGCAGCCTAGATGGGTGGGGAGCGAGAAAATACGAGCAGTACTTC.

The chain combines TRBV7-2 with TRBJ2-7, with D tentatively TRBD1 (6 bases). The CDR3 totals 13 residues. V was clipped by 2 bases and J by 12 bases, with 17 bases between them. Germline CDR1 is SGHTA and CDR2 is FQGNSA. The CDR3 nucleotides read TGTGCCAGCAGCTTATCAAACAGGGATATTTGGTACTTC. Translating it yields CASSLSNRDIWYF.

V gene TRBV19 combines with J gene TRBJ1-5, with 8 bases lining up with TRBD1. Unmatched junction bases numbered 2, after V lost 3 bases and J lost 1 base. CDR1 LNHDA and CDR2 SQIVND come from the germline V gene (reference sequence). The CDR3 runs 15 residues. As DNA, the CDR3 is TGTGCCAGTAGTATCACAGGGGGAAGCAATCAGCCCCAGCATTTT. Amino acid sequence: CASSITGGSNQPQHF.

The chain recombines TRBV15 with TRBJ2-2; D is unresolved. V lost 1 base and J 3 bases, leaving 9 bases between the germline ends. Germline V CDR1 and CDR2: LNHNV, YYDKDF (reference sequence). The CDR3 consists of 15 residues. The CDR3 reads CATSRGIQYTGELFF. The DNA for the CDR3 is TGTGCCACCAGCAGAGGGATACAGTACACCGGGGAGCTGTTTTTT.

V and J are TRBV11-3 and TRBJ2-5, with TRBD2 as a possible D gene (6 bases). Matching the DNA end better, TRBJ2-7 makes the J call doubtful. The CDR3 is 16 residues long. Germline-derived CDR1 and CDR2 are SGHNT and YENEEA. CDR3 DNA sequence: TGTGCCAGCAGCTTAAGGGGTAGCGGCCCATTCTACGAGCAGTACTTC. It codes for CASSLRGSGPFYEQYF.

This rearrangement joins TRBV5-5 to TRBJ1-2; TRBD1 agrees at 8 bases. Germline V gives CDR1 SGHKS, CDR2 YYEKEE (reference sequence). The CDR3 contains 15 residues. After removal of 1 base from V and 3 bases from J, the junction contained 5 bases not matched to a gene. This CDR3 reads CASSLQGATYYGYTF. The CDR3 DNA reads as TGTGCCAGCAGCTTGCAGGGGGCGACCTACTATGGCTACACCTTC.

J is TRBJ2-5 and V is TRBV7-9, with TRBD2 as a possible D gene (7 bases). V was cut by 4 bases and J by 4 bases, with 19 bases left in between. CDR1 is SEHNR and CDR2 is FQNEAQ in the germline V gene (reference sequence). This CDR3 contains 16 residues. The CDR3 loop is CASSSLGGGTRETQYF. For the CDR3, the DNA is TGTGCCAGCAGCTCCCTAGGGGGGGGGACGAGAGAGACCCAGTACTTC.

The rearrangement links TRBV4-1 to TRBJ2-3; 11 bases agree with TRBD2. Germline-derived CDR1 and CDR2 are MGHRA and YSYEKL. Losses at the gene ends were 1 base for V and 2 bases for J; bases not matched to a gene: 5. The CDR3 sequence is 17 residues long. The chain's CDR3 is CASSQGPTSGVTDTQYF. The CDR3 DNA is TGCGCCAGCAGCCAAGGGCCGACTAGCGGGGTCACAGATACGCAGTATTTT.

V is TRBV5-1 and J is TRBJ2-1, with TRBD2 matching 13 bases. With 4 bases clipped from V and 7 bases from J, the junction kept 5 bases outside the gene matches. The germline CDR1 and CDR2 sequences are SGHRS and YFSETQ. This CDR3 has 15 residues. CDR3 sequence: CASSAGLAGLNEQFF. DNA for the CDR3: TGCGCCAGCAGCGCGGGACTAGCGGGGCTGAATGAGCAGTTCTTC.

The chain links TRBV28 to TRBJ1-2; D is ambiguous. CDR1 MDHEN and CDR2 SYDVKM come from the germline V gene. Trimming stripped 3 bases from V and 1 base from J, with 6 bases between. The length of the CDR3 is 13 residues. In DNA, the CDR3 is TGTGCCAGCAGTTTCTCGGTTAACTATGGCTACACCTTC. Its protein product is CASSFSVNYGYTF.

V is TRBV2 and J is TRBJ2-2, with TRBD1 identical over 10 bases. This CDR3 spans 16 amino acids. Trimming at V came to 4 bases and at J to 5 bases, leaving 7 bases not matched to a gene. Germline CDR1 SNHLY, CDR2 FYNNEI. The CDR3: CASSGFRTGGTGELFF. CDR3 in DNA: TGTGCCAGCAGTGGATTCAGGACAGGGGGGACCGGGGAGCTGTTTTTT.

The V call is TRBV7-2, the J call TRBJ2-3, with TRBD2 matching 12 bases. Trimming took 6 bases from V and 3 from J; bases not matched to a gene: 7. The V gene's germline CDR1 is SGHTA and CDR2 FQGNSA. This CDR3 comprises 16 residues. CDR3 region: CASSLAGGHRTDTQYF. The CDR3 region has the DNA TGTGCCAGCAGTCTAGCGGGGGGGCATAGGACAGATACGCAGTATTTT.

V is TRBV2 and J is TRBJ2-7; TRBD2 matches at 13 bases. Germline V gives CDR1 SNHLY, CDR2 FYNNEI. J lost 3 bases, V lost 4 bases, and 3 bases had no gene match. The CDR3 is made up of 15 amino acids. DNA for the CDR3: TGTGCCAGCAGTGTCGGACTAGCGGGGGTCTACGAGCAGTACTTC. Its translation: CASSVGLAGVYEQYF.

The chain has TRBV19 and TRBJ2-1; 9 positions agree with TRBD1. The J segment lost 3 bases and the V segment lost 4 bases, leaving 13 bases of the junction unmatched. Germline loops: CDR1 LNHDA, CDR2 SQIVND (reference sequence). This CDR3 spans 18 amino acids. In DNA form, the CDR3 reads TGTGCCAGTAGTACATTAAATCTGAGGACAGGGGTCTACAATGAGCAGTTCTTC. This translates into CASSTLNLRTGVYNEQFF.

This CDR3 reads CASSVQGSAYGYTF. Here the CDR3 DNA reads TGTGCCAGCAGTGTGCAGGGTTCCGCCTATGGCTACACCTTC. The chain couples TRBV2 to TRBJ1-2; tentatively, D is TRBD1 (5 bases). V was clipped by 4 bases and J by 4 bases, with 13 bases between them. This CDR3 region has 14 residues. CDR1 and CDR2 (germline): SNHLY, FYNNEI.

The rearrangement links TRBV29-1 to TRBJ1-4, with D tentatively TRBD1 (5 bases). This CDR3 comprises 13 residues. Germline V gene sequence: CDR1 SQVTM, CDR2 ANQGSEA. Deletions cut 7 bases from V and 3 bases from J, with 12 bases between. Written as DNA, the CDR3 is TGCAGCGGGGGCGGGGGTGCTAATGAAAAACTGTTTTTT. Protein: CSGGGGANEKLFF.

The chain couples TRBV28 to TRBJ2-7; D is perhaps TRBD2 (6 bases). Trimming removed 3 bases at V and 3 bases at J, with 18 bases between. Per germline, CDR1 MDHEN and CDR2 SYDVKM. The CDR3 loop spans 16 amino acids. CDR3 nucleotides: TGTGCCAGCAGTTTGGCAAGGGACTCGCGGGACTACGAGCAGTACTTC. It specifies CASSLARDSRDYEQYF.

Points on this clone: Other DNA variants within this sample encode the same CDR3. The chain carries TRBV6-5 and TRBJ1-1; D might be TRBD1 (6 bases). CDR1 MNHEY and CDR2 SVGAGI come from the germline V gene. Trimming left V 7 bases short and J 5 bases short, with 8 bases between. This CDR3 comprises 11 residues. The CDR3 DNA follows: TGTGCCAGCACCCAGGGGACTGAAGCTTTCTTT. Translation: CASTQGTEAFF.

The CDR3 coding sequence is TGTGCCAGCAGCCCCTGGGTCCCCGGGGAACCCTACGAGCAGTACTTC. It is translated as CASSPWVPGEPYEQYF. The genes are TRBV11-2 and TRBJ2-7; tentative D call: TRBD2 (5 bases). Trimming pared 5 bases from V and 2 bases from J, leaving 19 bases between. CDR1 is SGHAT and CDR2 is FQNNGV in the germline V gene. The CDR3 consists of 16 residues. Together with reference TRBV11-2 and TRBJ2-7, the CDR3 gives the full variable domain: EAGVAQSPRYKIIEKRQSVAFWCNPISGHATLYWYQQILGQGPKLLIQFQNNGVVDDSQLPKDRFSAERLKGVDSTLKIQPAKLEDSAVYLCASSPWVPGEPYEQYFGPGTRLTVT.

The CDR3 bases are TGCAGCACAGGGTACGACAATGAGCAGTTCTTC. It encodes CSTGYDNEQFF. The V call is TRBV20-1, the J call TRBJ2-1; D might be TRBD1 (6 bases). Germline CDR1 is DFQATT and CDR2 is SNEGSKA (reference sequence). The CDR3 spans 11 residues.

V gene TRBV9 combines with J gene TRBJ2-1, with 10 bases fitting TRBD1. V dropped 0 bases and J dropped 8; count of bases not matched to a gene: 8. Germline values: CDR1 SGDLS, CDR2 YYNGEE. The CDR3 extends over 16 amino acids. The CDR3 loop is CASSVAVGQGVDEQFF. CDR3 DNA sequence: TGTGCCAGCAGCGTAGCGGTCGGACAGGGGGTTGATGAGCAGTTCTTC.

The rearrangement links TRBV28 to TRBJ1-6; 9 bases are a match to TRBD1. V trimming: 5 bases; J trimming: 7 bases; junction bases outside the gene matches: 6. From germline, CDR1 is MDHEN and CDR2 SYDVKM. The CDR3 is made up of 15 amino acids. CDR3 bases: TGTGCCAGCAGTCACCAACAGGGGGCGAATTCACCCCTCCACTTT. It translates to CASSHQQGANSPLHF. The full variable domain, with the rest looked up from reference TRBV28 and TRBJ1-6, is DVKVTQSSRYLVKRTGEKVFLECVQDMDHENMFWYRQDPGLGLRLIYFSYDVKMKEKGDIPEGYSVSREKKERFSLILESASTNQTSMYLCASSHQQGANSPLHFGNGTRLTVT.

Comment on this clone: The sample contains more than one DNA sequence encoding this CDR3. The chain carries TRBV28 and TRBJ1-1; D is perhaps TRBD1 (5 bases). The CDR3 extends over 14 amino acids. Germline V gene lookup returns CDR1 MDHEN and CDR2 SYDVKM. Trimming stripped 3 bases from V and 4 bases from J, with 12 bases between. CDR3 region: CASSLRGLGTEAFF. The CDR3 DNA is TGTGCCAGCAGTTTGCGGGGGTTGGGCACTGAAGCTTTCTTT. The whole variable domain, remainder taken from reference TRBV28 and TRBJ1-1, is DVKVTQSSRYLVKRTGEKVFLECVQDMDHENMFWYRQDPGLGLRLIYFSYDVKMKEKGDIPEGYSVSREKKERFSLILESASTNQTSMYLCASSLRGLGTEAFFGQGTRLTVV.

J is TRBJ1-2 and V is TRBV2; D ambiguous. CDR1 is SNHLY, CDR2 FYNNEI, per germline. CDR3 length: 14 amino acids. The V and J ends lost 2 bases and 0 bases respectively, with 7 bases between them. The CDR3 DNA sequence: TGTGCCAGCAGTGAACAGGCCTCTAACTATGGCTACACCTTC. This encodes CASSEQASNYGYTF.

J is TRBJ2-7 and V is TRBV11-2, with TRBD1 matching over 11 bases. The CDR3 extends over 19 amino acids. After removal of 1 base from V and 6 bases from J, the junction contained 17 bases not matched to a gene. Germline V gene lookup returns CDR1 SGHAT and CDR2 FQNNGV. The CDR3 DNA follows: TGTGCCAGCAGCTTAGGGGGTTCGGGACAGGGGGATTCCTACGGCGAGCAGTACTTC. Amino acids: CASSLGGSGQGDSYGEQYF.

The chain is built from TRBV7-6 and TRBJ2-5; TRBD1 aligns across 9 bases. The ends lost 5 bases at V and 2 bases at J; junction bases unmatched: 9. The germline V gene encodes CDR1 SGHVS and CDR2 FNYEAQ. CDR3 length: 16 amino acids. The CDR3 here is CASSPGPGQGQETQYF. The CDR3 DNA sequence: TGTGCCAGCAGCCCAGGCCCCGGACAGGGGCAAGAGACCCAGTACTTC.